These 6 T cell receptor beta chains came from one sample sequenced in a study of T cell changes during pregnancy in multiple sclerosis. Profiling relied on immunoSEQ multiplex PCR, and the TCRdb table lists in-frame clones only, not all of them. The sample lists over 90,000 clones, 90% occurring once. The material sequenced was peripheral blood, taken in the second trimester of pregnancy. These receptors came from a female donor in good health, enrolled as a control in a pregnancy study.

CDR3 DNA sequence: TGTGCCAGCGACGAACAGGGAACCGCTTACGAGCAGTACTTC. It codes for CASDEQGTAYEQYF. This rearrangement joins TRBV2 to TRBJ2-7; a possible D gene is TRBD1 (6 bases). This CDR3 has 14 amino acids. Germline CDR1 reads SNHLY; CDR2 reads FYNNEI. The V gene lost 8 bases and the J gene lost 4 bases, with 18 bases spanning the gap.

This clone appeared a single time. The chain joins TRBV5-5 to TRBJ2-2; a weak D match, TRBD1 (5 bases). The V end lost 4 bases, the J end lost 7 bases, and 8 bases lay between the germline ends. The CDR3 is 12 residues long. Per the germline V gene, CDR1 is SGHKS and CDR2 is YYEKEE (reference sequence). This CDR3 is CASSPGYGELFF. The CDR3 DNA reads TGTGCCAGCAGCCCAGGGTACGGGGAGCTGTTTTTT.

This chain joins TRBV2 and TRBJ2-7, with 9 bases that match TRBD1. The J segment lost 4 bases and the V segment lost 3 bases, leaving 4 bases of the junction unmatched. Germline-derived CDR1 and CDR2 are SNHLY and FYNNEI. CDR3 size: 14 residues. The CDR3 DNA reads TGTGCCAGCAGTGATCACGGACAGGGGTACGAGCAGTACTTC. It yields the protein CASSDHGQGYEQYF.

CDR3 nucleotide sequence: TGTGCCAGCAGCGAAAACCTCGGGACAGGGAATGGCTACACCTTC. Protein product: CASSENLGTGNGYTF. The J gene is TRBJ1-2, the V gene TRBV7-9, with 9 positions matching TRBD1. The CDR3 covers 15 residues. Germline V CDR1 and CDR2: SEHNR, FQNEAQ (reference sequence). V was pared by 5 bases and J by 6 bases, with 10 bases of the junction left unmatched. The full variable domain, its missing parts supplied by reference TRBV7-9 and TRBJ1-2, is DTGVSQNPRHKITKRGQNVTFRCDPISEHNRLYWYRQTLGQGPEFLTYFQNEAQLEKSRLLSDRFSAERPKGSFSTLEIQRTEQGDSAMYLCASSENLGTGNGYTFGSGTRLTVV.

The chain employs TRBV27 and TRBJ2-3; D may be TRBD1 (6 bases). Trimming stripped 3 bases from V and 1 base from J, with 23 bases between. CDR3 size: 19 residues. The germline CDR1 and CDR2 sequences are MNHEY and SMNVEV (reference sequence). DNA for the CDR3: TGTGCCAGCAGTTTTCCTCCCCCGAATATAGAGGGGGGCACAGATACGCAGTATTTT. Protein: CASSFPPPNIEGGTDTQYF.

The chain joins TRBV5-1 to TRBJ2-5, with 7 bases lining up with TRBD1. Unmatched junction bases numbered 6, after V lost 4 bases and J lost 3 bases. Germline V gene data show CDR1 as SGHRS and CDR2 as YFSETQ. The CDR3 contains 14 residues. The chain's CDR3 is CASSVTGAKETQYF. The CDR3 coding sequence is TGCGCCAGCAGCGTTACAGGGGCTAAAGAGACCCAGTACTTC.